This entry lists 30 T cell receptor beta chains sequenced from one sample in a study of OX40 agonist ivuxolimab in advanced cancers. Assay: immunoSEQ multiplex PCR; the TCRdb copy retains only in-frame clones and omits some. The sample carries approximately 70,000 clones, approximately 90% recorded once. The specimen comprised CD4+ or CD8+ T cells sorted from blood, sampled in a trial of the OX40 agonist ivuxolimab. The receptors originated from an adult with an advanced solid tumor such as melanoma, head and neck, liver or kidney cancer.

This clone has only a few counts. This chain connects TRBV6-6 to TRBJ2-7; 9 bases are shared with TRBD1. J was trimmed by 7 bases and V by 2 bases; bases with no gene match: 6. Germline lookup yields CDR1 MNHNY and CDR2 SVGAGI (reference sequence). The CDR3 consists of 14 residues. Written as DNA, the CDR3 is TGTGCCAGCAGTTACGCCGGGACAGGGAAAGAGCAGTACTTC. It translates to CASSYAGTGKEQYF.

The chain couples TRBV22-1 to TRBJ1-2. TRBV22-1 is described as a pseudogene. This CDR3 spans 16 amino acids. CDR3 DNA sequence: TGTCCTGGGAGATTCTATCGAAAGCGAAAGACCTATGGCTACACCTTC. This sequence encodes CPGRFYRKRKTYGYTF.

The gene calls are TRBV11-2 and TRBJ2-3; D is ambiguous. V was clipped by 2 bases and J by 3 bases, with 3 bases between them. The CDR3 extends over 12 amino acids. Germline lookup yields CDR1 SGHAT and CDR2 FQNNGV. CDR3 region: CASSLTTDTQYF. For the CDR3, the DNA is TGTGCCAGCAGCTTAACAACAGATACGCAGTATTTT. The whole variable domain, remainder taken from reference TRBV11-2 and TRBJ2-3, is EAGVAQSPRYKIIEKRQSVAFWCNPISGHATLYWYQQILGQGPKLLIQFQNNGVVDDSQLPKDRFSAERLKGVDSTLKIQPAKLEDSAVYLCASSLTTDTQYFGPGTRLTVL.

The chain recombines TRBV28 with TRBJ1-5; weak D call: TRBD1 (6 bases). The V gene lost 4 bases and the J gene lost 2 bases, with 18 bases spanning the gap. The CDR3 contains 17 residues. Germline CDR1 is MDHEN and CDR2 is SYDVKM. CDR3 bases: TGTGCCAGCAGTTCTCCCTCAGGGGTTAAGGGCAATCAGCCCCAGCATTTT. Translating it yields CASSSPSGVKGNQPQHF.

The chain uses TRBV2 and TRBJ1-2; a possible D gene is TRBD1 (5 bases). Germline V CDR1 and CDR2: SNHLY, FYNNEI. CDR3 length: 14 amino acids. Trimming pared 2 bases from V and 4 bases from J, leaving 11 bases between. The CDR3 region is CASSESTGTYGYTF. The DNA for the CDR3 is TGTGCCAGCAGTGAATCCACGGGGACCTATGGCTACACCTTC.

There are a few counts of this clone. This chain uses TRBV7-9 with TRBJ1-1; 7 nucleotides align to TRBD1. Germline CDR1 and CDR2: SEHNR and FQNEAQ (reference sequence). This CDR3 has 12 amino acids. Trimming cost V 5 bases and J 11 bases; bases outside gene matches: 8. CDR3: CASSQGVSVAFF. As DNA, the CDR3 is TGTGCCAGCAGCCAGGGGGTCTCGGTTGCTTTCTTT.

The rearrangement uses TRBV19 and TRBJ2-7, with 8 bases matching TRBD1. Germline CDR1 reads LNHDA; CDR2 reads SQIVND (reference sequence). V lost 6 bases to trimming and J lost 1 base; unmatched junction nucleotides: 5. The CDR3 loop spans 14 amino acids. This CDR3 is CASSNRGASYEQYF. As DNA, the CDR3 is TGTGCCAGTAGCAACAGGGGGGCATCCTACGAGCAGTACTTC.

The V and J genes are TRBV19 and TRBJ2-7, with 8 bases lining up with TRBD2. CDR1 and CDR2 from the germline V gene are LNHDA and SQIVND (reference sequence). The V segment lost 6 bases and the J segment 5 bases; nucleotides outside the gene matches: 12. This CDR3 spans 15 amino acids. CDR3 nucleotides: TGTGCCAGTAGATTACTGGGAGCGGGAGACGACGAGCAGTACTTC. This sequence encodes CASRLLGAGDDEQYF. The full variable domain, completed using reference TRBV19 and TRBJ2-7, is DGGITQSPKYLFRKEGQNVTLSCEQNLNHDAMYWYRQDPGQGLRLIYYSQIVNDFQKGDIAEGYSVSREKKESFPLTVTSAQKNPTAFYLCASRLLGAGDDEQYFGPGTRLTVT.

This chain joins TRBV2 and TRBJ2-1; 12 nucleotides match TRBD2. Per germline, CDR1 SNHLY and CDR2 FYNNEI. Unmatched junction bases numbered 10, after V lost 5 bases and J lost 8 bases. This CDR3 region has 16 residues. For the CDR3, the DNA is TGTGCCAGCAGTAGGCTAGCGGGAGGGGGGTTGGATGAGCAGTTCTTC. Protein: CASSRLAGGGLDEQFF.

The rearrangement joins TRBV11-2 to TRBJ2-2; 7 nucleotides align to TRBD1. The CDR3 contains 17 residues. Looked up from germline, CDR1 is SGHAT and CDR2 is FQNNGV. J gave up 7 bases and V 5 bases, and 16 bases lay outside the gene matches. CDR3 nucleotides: TGTGCCAGCAGCCAAGATACCGGGACAGACCTCGGCGGGGAGCTGTTTTTT. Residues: CASSQDTGTDLGGELFF.

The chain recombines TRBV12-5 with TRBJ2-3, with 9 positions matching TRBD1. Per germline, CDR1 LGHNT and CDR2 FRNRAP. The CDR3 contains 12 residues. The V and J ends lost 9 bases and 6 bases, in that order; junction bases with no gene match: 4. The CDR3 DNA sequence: TGTGCTAGCGGGACAGGGACGGATACGCAGTATTTT. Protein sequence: CASGTGTDTQYF.

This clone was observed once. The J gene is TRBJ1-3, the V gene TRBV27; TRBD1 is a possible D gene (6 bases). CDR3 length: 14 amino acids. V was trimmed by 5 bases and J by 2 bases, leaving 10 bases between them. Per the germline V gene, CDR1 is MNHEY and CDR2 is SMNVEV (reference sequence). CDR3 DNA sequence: TGTGCCAGCAGTACCGGACAGCCTGGAAACACCATATATTTT. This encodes CASSTGQPGNTIYF.

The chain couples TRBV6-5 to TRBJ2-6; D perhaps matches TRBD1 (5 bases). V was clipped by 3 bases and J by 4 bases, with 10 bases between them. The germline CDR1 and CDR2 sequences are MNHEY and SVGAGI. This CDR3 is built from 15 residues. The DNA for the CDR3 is TGTGCCAGCAGTTATGGGGCTCTGGGGGCCAACGTCCTGACTTTC. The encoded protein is CASSYGALGANVLTF.

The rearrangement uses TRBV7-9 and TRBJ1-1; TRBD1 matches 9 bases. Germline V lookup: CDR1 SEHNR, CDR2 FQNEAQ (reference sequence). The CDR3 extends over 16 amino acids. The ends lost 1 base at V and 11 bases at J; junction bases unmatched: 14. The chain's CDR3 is CASSLGGRTGEKEAFF. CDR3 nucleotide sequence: TGTGCCAGCAGCTTAGGGGGCCGGACAGGGGAGAAGGAGGCTTTCTTT.

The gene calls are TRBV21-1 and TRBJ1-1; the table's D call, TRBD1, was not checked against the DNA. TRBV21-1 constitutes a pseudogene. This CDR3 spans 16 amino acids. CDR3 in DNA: TGTGCCAGCAGCAAAGCACGGACAGGGAATAACACTGAAGCTTTCTTT. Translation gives CASSKARTGNNTEAFF.

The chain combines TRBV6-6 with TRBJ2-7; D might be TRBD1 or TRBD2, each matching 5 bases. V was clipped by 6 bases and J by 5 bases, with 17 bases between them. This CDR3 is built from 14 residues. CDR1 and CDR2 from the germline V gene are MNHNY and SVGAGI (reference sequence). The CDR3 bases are TGTGCCAGCAGCTACGCTGGGGGATTTGACGAGCAGTACTTC. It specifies CASSYAGGFDEQYF.

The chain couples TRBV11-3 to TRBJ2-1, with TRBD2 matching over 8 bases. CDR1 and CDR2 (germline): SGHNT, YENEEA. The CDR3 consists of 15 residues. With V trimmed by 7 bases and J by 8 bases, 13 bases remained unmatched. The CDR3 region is CASTPPGRASDEQFF. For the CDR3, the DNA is TGTGCCAGCACTCCTCCCGGGAGGGCATCTGATGAGCAGTTCTTC.

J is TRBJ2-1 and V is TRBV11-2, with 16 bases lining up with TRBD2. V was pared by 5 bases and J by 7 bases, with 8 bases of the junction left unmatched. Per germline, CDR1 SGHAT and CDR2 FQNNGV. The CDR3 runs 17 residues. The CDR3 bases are TGTGCCAGCAGCCAGGGACTAGCGGGAGGGTATGGAAATGAGCAGTTCTTC. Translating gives CASSQGLAGGYGNEQFF.

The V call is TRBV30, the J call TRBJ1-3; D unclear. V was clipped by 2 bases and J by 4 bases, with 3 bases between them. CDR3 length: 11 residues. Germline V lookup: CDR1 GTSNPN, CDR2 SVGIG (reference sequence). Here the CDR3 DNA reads TGTGCCTGGAGTTCCGGAAACACCATATATTTT. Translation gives CAWSSGNTIYF.

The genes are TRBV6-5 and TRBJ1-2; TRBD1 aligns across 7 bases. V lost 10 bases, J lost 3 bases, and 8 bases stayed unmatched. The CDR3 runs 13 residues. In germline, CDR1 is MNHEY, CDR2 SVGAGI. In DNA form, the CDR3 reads TGTGCCACTAAACAGGGGCTAGACTATGGCTACACCTTC. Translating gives CATKQGLDYGYTF.

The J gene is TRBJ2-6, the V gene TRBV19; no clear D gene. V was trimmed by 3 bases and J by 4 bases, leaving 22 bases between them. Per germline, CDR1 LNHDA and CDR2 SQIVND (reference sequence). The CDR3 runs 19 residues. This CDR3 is CASSIYRWAMTGGANVLTF. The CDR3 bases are TGTGCCAGTAGTATCTATCGGTGGGCGATGACTGGCGGGGCCAACGTCCTGACTTTC.

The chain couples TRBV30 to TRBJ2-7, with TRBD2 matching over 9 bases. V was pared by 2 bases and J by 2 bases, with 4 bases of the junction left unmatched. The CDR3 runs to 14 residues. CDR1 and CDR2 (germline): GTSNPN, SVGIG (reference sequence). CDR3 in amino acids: CAWSPGLATYEQYF. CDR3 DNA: TGTGCCTGGAGTCCGGGACTAGCTACCTACGAGCAGTACTTC.

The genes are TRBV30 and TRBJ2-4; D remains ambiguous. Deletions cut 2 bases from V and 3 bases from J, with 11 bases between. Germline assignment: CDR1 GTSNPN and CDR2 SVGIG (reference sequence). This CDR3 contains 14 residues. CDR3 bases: TGTGCCTGGAGTTACAACATTGGCAAAAACATTCAGTACTTC. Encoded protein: CAWSYNIGKNIQYF.

The CDR3 DNA follows: TGTGCCAGCAGCAGGGACGGCTACGAGCAGTACTTC. Its protein product is CASSRDGYEQYF. The chain has TRBV7-2 and TRBJ2-7; D possibly matches TRBD1 or TRBD2 (5 bases each). V was cut by 5 bases and J by 3 bases, with 8 bases left in between. CDR1 and CDR2 from the germline V gene are SGHTA and FQGNSA. The CDR3 contains 12 residues.

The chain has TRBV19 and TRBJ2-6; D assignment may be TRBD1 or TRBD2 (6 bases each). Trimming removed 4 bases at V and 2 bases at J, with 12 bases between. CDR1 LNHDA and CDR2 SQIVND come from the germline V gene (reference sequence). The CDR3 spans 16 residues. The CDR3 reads CASSNGGGAGANVLTF. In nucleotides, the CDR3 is TGTGCCAGTAGTAACGGAGGGGGTGCTGGGGCCAACGTCCTGACTTTC.

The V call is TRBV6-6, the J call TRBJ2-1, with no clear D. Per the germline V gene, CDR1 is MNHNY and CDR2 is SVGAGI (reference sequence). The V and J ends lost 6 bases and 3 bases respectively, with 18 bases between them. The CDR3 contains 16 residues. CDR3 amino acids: CASSNDRGQDYNEQFF. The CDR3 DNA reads TGTGCCAGCAGCAACGATAGAGGTCAGGACTACAATGAGCAGTTCTTC.

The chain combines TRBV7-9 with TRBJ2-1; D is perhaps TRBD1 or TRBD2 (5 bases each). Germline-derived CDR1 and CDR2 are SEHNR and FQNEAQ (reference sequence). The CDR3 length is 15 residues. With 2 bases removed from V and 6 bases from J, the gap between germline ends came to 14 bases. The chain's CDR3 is CASSLMAGGGNEQFF. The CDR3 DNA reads TGTGCCAGCAGCTTAATGGCGGGTGGGGGCAATGAGCAGTTCTTC. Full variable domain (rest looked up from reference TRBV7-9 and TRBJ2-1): DTGVSQNPRHKITKRGQNVTFRCDPISEHNRLYWYRQTLGQGPEFLTYFQNEAQLEKSRLLSDRFSAERPKGSFSTLEIQRTEQGDSAMYLCASSLMAGGGNEQFFGPGTRLTVL.

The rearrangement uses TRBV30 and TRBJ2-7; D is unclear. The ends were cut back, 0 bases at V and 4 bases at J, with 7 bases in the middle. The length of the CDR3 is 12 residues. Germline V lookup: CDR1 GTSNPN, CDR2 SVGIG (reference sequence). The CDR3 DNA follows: TGTGCCTGGAGTGTACAAGGGTACGAGCAGTACTTC. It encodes CAWSVQGYEQYF.

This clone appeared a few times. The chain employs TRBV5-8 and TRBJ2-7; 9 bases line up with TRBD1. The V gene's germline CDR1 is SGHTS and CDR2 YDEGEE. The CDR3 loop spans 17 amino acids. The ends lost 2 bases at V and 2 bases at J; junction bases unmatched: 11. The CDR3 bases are TGTGCCAGCAGCTTACTTTTAAGCTGGACAGGGGCCTACGAGCAGTACTTC. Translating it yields CASSLLLSWTGAYEQYF.

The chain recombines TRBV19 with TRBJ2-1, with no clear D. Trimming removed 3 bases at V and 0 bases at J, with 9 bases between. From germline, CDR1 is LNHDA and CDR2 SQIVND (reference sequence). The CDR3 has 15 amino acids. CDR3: CASSILGYSYNEQFF. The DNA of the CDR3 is TGTGCCAGTAGTATCCTGGGCTACTCCTACAATGAGCAGTTCTTC.